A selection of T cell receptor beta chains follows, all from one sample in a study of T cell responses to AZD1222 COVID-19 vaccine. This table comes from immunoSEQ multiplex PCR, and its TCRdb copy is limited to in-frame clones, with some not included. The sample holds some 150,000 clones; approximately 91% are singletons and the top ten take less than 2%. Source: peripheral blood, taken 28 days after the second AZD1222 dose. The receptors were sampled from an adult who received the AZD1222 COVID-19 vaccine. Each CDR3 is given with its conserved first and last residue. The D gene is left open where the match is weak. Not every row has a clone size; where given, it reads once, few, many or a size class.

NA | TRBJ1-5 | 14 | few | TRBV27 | CASSLDPRGQPQHF | TGTGCCAGCAGTTTAGACCCAAGGGGTCAGCCCCAGCATTTT
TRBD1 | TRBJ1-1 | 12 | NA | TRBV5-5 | CASSVTGVSAFF | TGTGCCAGCAGCGTGACAGGGGTCAGCGCTTTCTTT
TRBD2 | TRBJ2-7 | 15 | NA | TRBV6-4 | CATNDFSGTPYEQYF | TGTGCCACTAACGACTTTAGCGGGACTCCCTACGAGCAGTACTTC
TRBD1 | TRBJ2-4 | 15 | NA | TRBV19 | CASSSPRDRANIQYF | TGTGCCAGTAGCTCCCCCCGAGACAGGGCTAACATTCAGTACTTC
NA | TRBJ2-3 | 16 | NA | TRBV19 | CASSIGRLAITDTQYF | TGTGCCAGTAGTATCGGCCGCCTAGCGATCACAGATACGCAGTATTTT
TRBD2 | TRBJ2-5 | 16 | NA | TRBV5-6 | CASSRDSGGPVETQYF | TGTGCCAGCAGCCGGGACAGCGGGGGGCCGGTTGAGACCCAGTACTTC
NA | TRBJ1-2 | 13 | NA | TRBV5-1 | CASSLGDNSGYTF | TGCGCCAGCAGCTTGGGGGACAACTCGGGCTACACCTTC
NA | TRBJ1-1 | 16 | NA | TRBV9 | CASSVDPHGRNTEAFF | TGTGCCAGCAGCGTAGACCCCCATGGTAGAAACACTGAAGCTTTCTTT
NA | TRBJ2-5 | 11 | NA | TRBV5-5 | CASSSPETQYF | TGTGCCAGCAGCTCACCGGAGACCCAGTACTTC
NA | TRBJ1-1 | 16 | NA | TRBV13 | CASSLRAKGFNTEAFF | TGTGCCAGCAGCTTAAGGGCGAAGGGGTTCAACACTGAAGCTTTCTTT
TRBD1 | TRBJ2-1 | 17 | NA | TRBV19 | CASSIGLTDRAYNEQFF | TGTGCCAGTAGTATAGGGTTAACGGACAGGGCCTACAATGAGCAGTTCTTC
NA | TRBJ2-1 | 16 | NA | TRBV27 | CASSPLGGYSYNEQFF | TGTGCCAGCAGTCCTCTGGGCGGATACTCCTACAATGAGCAGTTCTTC
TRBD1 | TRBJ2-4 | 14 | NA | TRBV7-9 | CASSETGGKNIQYF | TGTGCCAGCAGCGAGACAGGGGGCAAAAACATTCAGTACTTC
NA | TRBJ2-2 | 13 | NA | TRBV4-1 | CASSLYNTGELFF | TGCGCCAGCAGCCTCTATAACACCGGGGAGCTGTTTTTT
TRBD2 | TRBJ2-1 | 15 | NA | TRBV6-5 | CASSNSGSSYNEQFF | TGTGCCAGCAGTAATAGCGGGAGCTCCTACAATGAGCAGTTCTTC
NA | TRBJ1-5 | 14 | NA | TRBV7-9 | CASSMGGLNQPQHF | TGTGCCAGCAGCATGGGGGGTCTCAATCAGCCCCAGCATTTT
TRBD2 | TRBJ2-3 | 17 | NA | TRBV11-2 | CASSLPPGTSLGDTQYF | TGTGCCAGCAGCTTACCCCCTGGGACTAGCCTGGGAGATACGCAGTATTTT
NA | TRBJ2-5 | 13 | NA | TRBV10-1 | CASSPGGRETQYF | TGCGCCAGCAGTCCGGGGGGCCGAGAGACCCAGTACTTC
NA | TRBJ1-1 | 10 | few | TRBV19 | CASRGHEAFF | TGTGCCAGTAGAGGCCACGAAGCTTTCTTT
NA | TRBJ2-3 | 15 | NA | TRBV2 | CASRSEGIYTDTQYF | TGTGCCAGCAGGTCAGAGGGGATTTACACAGATACGCAGTATTTT
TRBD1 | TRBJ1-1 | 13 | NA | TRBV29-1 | CSILTGAMTEAFF | TGCAGCATTTTGACAGGGGCGATGACTGAAGCTTTCTTT
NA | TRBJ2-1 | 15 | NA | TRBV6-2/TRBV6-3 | CASSYRRAGVYEQFF | TGTGCCAGCAGTTATAGGAGGGCAGGGGTCTATGAGCAGTTCTTC